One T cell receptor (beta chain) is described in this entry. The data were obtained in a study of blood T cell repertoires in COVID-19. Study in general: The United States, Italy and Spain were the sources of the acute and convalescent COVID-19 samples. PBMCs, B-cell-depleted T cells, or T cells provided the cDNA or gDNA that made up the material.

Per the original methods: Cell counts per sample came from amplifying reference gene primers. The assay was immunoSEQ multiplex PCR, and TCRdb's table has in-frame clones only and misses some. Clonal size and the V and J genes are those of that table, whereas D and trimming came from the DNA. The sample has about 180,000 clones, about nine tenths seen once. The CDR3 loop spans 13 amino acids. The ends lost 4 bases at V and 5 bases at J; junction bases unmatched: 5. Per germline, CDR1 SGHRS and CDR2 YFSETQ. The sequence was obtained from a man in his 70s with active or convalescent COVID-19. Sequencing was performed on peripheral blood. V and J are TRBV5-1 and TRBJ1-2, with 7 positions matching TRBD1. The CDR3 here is CASSPQGEYGYTF. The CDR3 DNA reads TGCGCCAGCAGCCCCCAGGGGGAATATGGCTACACCTTC.